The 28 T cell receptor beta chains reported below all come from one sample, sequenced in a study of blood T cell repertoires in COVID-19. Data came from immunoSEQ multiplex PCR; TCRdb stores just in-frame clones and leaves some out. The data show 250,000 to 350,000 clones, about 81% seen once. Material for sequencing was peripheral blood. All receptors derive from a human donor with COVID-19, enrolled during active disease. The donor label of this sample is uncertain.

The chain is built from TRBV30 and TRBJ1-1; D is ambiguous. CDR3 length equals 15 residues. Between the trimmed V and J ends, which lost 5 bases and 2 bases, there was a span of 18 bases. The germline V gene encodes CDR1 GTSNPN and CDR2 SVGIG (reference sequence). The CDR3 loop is CAWRQKAGYNTEAFF. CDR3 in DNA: TGTGCCTGGCGCCAAAAGGCGGGGTATAACACTGAAGCTTTCTTT.

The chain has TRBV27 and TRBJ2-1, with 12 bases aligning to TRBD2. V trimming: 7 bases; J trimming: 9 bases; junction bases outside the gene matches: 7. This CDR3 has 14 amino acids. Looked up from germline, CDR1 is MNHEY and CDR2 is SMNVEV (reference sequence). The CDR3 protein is CASTSGRVPSEQFF. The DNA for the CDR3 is TGTGCCAGCACTAGCGGGAGGGTCCCCAGTGAGCAGTTCTTC.

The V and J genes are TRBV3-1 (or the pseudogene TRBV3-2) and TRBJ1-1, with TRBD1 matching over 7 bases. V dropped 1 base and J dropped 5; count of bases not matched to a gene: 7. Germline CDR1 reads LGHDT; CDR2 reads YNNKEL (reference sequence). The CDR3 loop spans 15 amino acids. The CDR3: CASSQGLQGYTEAFF. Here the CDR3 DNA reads TGTGCCAGCAGCCAAGGCCTACAGGGGTATACTGAAGCTTTCTTT.

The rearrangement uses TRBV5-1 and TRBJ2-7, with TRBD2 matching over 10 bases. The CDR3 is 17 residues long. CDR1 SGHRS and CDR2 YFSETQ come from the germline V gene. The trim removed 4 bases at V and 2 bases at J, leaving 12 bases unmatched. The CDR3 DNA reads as TGCGCCAGCAGCCGTACCGGGACTAGCGATTTCACCTACGAGCAGTACTTC. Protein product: CASSRTGTSDFTYEQYF.

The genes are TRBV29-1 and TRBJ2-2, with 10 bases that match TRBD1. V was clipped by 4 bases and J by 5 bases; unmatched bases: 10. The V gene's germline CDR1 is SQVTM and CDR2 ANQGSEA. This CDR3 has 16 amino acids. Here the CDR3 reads CSVGQGALGGTGELFF. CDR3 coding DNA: TGCAGCGTTGGACAGGGGGCCTTAGGAGGTACCGGGGAGCTGTTTTTT.

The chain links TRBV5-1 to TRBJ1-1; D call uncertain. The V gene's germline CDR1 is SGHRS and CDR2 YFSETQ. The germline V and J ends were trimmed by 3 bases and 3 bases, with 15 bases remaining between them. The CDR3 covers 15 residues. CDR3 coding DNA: TGCGCCAGCAGCTCCATTACAGCCCCAGACACTGAAGCTTTCTTT. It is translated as CASSSITAPDTEAFF.

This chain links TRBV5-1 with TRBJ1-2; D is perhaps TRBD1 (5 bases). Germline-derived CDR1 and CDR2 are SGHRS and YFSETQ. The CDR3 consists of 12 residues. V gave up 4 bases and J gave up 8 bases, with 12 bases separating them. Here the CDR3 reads CASSPRGSGYTF. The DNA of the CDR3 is TGCGCCAGCAGCCCAAGGGGCAGCGGCTACACCTTC.

DNA of the CDR3: TGTGCCAGCAGTTCGGCGACTAGCGGGAGATCCGAGCAGTACTTC. It yields the protein CASSSATSGRSEQYF. The genes are TRBV27 and TRBJ2-7; 12 bases fit TRBD2. The CDR3 extends over 15 amino acids. V shed 4 bases and J 6 bases; nucleotides not matched to a gene: 7. Germline CDR1 is MNHEY and CDR2 is SMNVEV (reference sequence).

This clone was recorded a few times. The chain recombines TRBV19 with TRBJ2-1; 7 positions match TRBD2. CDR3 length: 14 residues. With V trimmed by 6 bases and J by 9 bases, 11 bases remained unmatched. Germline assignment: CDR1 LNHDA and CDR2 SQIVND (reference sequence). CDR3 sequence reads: CASSSGGRVGEQFF. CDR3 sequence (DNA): TGTGCCAGTAGCTCGGGTGGGAGGGTTGGTGAGCAGTTCTTC.

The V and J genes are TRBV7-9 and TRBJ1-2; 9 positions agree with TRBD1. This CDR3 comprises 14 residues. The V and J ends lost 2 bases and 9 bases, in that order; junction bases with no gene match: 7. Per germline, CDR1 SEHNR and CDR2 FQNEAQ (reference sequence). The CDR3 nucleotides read TGTGCCAGCAGCTTATCACAGGGGGCCGGGAGCTACACCTTC. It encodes CASSLSQGAGSYTF.

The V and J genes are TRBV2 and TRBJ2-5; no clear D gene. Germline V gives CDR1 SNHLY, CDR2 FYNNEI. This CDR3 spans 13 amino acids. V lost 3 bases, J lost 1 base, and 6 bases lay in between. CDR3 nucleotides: TGTGCCAGCAGTGACGTTAGCCAAGAGACCCAGTACTTC. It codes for CASSDVSQETQYF.

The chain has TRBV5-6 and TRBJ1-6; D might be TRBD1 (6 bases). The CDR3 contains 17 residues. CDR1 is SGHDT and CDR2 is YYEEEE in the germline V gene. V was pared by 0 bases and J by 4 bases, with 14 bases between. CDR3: CASSLATGTYYNSPLHF. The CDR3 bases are TGTGCCAGCAGCTTGGCAACCGGGACATATTATAATTCACCCCTCCACTTT. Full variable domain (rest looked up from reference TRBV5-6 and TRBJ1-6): DAGVTQSPTHLIKTRGQQVTLRCSPKSGHDTVSWYQQALGQGPQFIFQYYEEEERQRGNFPDRFSGHQFPNYSSELNVNALLLGDSALYLCASSLATGTYYNSPLHFGNGTRLTVT.

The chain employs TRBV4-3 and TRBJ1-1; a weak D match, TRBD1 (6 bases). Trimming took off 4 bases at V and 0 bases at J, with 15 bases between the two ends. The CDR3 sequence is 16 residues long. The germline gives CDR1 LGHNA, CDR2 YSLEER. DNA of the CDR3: TGCGCCAGCAGCCCCCACGGGGGGGCGCTGAACACTGAAGCTTTCTTT. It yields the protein CASSPHGGALNTEAFF.

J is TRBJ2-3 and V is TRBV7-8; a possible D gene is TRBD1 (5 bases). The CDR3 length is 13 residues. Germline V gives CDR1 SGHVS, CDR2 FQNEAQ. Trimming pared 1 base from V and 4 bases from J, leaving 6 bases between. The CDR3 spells CASSLEGSDTQYF. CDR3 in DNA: TGTGCCAGCAGCTTAGAGGGGTCAGATACGCAGTATTTT.

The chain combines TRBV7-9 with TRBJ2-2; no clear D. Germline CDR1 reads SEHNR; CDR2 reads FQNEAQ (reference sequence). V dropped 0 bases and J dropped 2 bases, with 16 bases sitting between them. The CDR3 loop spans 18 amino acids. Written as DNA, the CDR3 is TGTGCCAGCAGCTTAGCACGCCAACAGTTGACCAACACCGGGGAGCTGTTTTTT. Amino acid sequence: CASSLARQQLTNTGELFF.

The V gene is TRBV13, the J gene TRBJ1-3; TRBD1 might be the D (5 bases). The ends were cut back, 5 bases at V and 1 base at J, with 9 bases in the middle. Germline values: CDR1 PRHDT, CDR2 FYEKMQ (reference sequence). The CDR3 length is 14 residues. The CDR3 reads CASSIDRSGNTIYF. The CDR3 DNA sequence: TGTGCCAGCAGCATTGACAGATCTGGAAACACCATATATTTT.

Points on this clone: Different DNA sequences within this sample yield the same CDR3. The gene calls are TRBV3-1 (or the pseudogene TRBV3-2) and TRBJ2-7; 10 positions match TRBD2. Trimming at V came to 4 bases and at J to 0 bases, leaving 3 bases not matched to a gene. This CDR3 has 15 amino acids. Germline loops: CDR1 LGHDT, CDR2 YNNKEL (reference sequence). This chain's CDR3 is CASSLRLAGSYEQYF. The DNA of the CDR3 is TGTGCCAGCAGCCTTCGACTAGCGGGCTCCTACGAGCAGTACTTC.

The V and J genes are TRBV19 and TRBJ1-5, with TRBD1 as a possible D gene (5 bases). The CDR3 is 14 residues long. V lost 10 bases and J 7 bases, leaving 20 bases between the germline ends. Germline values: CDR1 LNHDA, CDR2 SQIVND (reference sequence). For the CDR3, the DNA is TGTGCCACCTCCGATATCAGGGTTGGACAGCCCCAGCATTTT. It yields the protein CATSDIRVGQPQHF.

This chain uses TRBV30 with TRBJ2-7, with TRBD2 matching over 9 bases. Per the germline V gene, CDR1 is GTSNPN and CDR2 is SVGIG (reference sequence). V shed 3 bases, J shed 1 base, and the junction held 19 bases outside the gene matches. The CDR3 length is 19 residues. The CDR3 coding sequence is TGTGCCTGGAGGGGATATCGGGCAGGGGAAACTAGCGGGTCCTACGAGCAGTACTTC. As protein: CAWRGYRAGETSGSYEQYF.

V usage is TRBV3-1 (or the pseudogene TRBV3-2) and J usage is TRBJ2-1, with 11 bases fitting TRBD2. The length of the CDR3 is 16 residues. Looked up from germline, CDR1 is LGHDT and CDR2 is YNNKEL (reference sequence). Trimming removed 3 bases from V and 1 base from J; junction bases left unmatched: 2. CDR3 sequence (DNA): TGTGCCAGCAGCCAGGCTAGCGGGGGGTCCTACAATGAGCAGTTCTTC. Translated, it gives CASSQASGGSYNEQFF.

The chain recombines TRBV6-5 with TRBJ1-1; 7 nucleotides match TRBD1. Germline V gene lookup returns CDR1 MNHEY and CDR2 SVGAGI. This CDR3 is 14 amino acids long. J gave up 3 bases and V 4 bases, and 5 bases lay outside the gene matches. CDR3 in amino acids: CASSSRGEDTEAFF. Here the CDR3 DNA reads TGTGCCAGCAGTTCCAGGGGGGAGGACACTGAAGCTTTCTTT.

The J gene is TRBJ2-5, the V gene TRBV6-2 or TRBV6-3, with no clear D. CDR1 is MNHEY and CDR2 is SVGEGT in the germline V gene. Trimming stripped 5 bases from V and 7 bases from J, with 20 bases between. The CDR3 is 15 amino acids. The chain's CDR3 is CASSQTHGSTGTQYF. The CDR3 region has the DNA TGTGCCAGCAGTCAGACCCACGGGTCAACGGGGACCCAGTACTTC.

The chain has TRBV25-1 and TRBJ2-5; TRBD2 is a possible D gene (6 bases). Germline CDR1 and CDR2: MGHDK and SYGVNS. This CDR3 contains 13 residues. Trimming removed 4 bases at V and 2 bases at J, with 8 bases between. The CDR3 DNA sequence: TGTGCCAGCAGTGCGGGGGTACAAGAGACCCAGTACTTC. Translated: CASSAGVQETQYF.

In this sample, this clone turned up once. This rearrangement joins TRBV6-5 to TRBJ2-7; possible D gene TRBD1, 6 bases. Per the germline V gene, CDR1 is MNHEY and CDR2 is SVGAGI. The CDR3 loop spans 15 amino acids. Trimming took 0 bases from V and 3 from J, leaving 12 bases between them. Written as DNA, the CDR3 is TGTGCCAGCAGTTACTCGGTTTTAGGGGGCTACGAGCAGTACTTC. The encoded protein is CASSYSVLGGYEQYF.

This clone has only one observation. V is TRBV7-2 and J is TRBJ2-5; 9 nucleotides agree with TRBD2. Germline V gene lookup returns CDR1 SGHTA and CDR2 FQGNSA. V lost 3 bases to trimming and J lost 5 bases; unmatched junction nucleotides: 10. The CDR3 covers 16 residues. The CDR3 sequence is CASSLDSGRFIETQYF. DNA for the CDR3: TGTGCCAGCAGCTTGGACAGCGGGAGGTTTATCGAGACCCAGTACTTC.

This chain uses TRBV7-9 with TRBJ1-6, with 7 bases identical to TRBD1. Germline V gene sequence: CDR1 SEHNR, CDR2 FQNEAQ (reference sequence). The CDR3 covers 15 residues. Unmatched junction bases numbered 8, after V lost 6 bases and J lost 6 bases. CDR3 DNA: TGTGCCAGCAGGGAGGGGACAGCTTCTAATTCACCCCTCCACTTT. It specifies CASREGTASNSPLHF.

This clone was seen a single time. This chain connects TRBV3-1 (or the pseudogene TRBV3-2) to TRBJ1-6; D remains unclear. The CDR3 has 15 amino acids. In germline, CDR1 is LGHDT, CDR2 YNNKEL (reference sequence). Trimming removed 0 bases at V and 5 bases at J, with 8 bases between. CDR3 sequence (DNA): TGTGCCAGCAGCCAAGATGGGCAGAATAATTCACCCCTCCACTTT. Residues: CASSQDGQNNSPLHF.

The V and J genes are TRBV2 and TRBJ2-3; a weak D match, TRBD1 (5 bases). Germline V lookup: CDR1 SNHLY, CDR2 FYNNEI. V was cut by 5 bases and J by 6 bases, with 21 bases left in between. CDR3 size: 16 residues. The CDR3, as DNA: TGTGCCAGCAGTCCCTCAGCAGGGCAAGCTAGGGATACGCAGTATTTT. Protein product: CASSPSAGQARDTQYF. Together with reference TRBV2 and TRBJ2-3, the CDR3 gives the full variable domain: EPEVTQTPSHQVTQMGQEVILRCVPISNHLYFYWYRQILGQKVEFLVSFYNNEISEKSEIFDDQFSVERPDGSNFTLKIRSTKLEDSAMYFCASSPSAGQARDTQYFGPGTRLTVL.